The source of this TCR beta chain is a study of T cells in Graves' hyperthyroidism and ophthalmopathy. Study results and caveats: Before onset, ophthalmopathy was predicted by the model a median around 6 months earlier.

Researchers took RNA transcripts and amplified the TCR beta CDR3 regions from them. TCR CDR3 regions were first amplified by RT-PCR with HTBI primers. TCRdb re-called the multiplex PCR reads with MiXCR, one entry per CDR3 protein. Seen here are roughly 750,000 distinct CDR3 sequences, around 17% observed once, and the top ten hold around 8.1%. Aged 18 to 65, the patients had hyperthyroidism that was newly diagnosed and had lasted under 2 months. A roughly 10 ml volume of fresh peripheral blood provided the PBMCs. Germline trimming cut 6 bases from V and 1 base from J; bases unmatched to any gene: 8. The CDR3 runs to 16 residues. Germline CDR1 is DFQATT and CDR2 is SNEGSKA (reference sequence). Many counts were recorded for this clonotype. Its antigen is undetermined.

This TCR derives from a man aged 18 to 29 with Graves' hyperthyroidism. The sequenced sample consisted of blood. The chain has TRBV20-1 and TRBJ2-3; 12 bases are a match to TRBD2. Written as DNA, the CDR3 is TGCAGTGCCACGCTATGGACTAGCGGGGGCACAGATACGCAGTATTTT. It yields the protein CSATLWTSGGTDTQYF.